The clone carrying this T cell receptor beta chain was found a few times. The data originate from a study of human T cells and chemical hapten exposure. TCRdb reprocessed the RACE reads with MiXCR, giving one entry per CDR3 protein. The table has 150,000 to 200,000 distinct CDR3 sequences, approximately 24% seen once. Time point described: patch test 3, about 24 weeks after DPC sensitization. As for treatment: therapeutic diphenylcyclopropenone sensitization with weekly scalp DPC. Germline V gene lookup returns CDR1 SQVTM and CDR2 ANQGSEA. Trimming took off 6 bases at V and 0 bases at J, with 9 bases between the two ends. This CDR3 region has 13 residues.

The chain joins TRBV29-1 to TRBJ1-3, with D hard to call. Sequenced here: whole blood, sampled in connection with sensitization to the hapten diphenylcyclopropenone (DPC). The clonotype originates from a woman aged 40 to 50 with alopecia areata. Some clones in this sample may be carry-over from other donors' samples. CDR3 DNA sequence: TGCAGCGTGAAGTATAACTCTGGAAACACCATATATTTT. Encoded protein: CSVKYNSGNTIYF.